Each of the 18 T cell receptor beta chains below was sequenced from the same sample in a study of cytomegalovirus exposure and HLA in healthy donors. Use of 60 Vbeta and 13 Jbeta primers characterized the PCR. Here immunoSEQ multiplex PCR was the method, and the copy in TCRdb shows in-frame clones only, minus some. The profile shows 120,000 or so clones, around 75% of them singletons. The sample was PBMCs. These receptors were taken from a woman aged 45-60 years in good health and CMV-seropositive.

The J gene is TRBJ2-1, the V gene TRBV5-8; TRBD2 is a possible D gene (5 bases). CDR1 is SGHTS, CDR2 YDEGEE, per germline. The V end lost 9 bases, the J end lost 9 bases, and 22 bases lay between the germline ends. This CDR3 comprises 14 residues. Written as DNA, the CDR3 is TGTGCCACCCGCTACAATGGACTGCCCGGTGAGCAGTTCTTC. It yields the protein CATRYNGLPGEQFF.

This chain uses TRBV4-3 with TRBJ2-1; possibly TRBD2 for D (6 bases). Trimming took off 0 bases at V and 3 bases at J, with 12 bases between the two ends. CDR1 is LGHNA and CDR2 is YSLEER in the germline V gene. The CDR3 runs 16 residues. CDR3 in DNA: TGCGCCAGCAGCCAAGAGGTGGCGGGACTCTACAATGAGCAGTTCTTC. Translating gives CASSQEVAGLYNEQFF.

V usage is TRBV6-5 and J usage is TRBJ1-5, with a weak D call TRBD1 (5 bases). The CDR3 has 15 residues. Trimming removed 2 bases from V and 4 bases from J, with 12 bases in between. The germline gives CDR1 MNHEY, CDR2 SVGAGI. The CDR3 coding sequence is TGTGCCAGCAGTTACGGCCAGGGTGGGAATCAGCCCCAGCATTTT. Translation: CASSYGQGGNQPQHF.

The V and J genes are TRBV19 and TRBJ1-5, with 8 bases identical to TRBD1. Germline CDR1 is LNHDA and CDR2 is SQIVND (reference sequence). The CDR3 sequence is 14 residues long. Trimming took 7 bases from V and 0 from J; bases not matched to a gene: 2. DNA of the CDR3: TGTGCCAGTACGACAGGGGATAGCAATCAGCCCCAGCATTTT. This gives the protein CASTTGDSNQPQHF. Complete variable domain (other parts from reference TRBV19 and TRBJ1-5): DGGITQSPKYLFRKEGQNVTLSCEQNLNHDAMYWYRQDPGQGLRLIYYSQIVNDFQKGDIAEGYSVSREKKESFPLTVTSAQKNPTAFYLCASTTGDSNQPQHFGDGTRLSIL.

The V and J genes are TRBV19 and TRBJ2-6; 9 bases line up with TRBD1. Germline trimming cut 8 bases from V and 1 base from J; bases unmatched to any gene: 9. Germline CDR1 is LNHDA and CDR2 is SQIVND (reference sequence). This CDR3 comprises 17 residues. The CDR3 DNA reads TGTGCCAGTTCATCGGGACAGGGAAGTTCTGGGGCCAACGTCCTGACTTTC. Its protein product is CASSSGQGSSGANVLTF.

The chain joins TRBV6-1 to TRBJ2-3; D is perhaps TRBD2 (5 bases). This CDR3 is built from 15 residues. Germline CDR1 reads MNHNS; CDR2 reads SASEGT. Trimming removed 2 bases from V and 5 bases from J, with 14 bases in between. CDR3 loop: CASSELASFKDTQYF. CDR3 sequence (DNA): TGTGCCAGCAGTGAACTGGCTAGCTTCAAAGATACGCAGTATTTT.

The chain has TRBV6-1 and TRBJ1-1, with 9 nucleotides matching TRBD1. Germline V gene lookup returns CDR1 MNHNS and CDR2 SASEGT. The V gene end was trimmed by 7 bases and the J gene end by 2 bases; junction bases not matched to a gene: 5. There are 14 residues in the CDR3. The CDR3 DNA follows: TGTGCCAGCAACGTGGGACAGGGCAACACTGAAGCTTTCTTT. This translates into CASNVGQGNTEAFF.

The rearrangement joins TRBV7-8 to TRBJ2-6; D unresolved. V was shortened by 0 bases and J by 0 bases, with 3 bases between the two germline ends. CDR3 length: 15 residues. Germline V gene data show CDR1 as SGHVS and CDR2 as FQNEAQ. The CDR3 loop reads CASSLAISGANVLTF. CDR3 bases: TGTGCCAGCAGCTTAGCTATCTCTGGGGCCAACGTCCTGACTTTC.

The chain has TRBV7-9 and TRBJ1-4; 7 nucleotides agree with TRBD1. The V gene end was trimmed by 5 bases and the J gene end by 7 bases; junction bases not matched to a gene: 10. The CDR3 has 15 residues. Germline-derived CDR1 and CDR2 are SEHNR and FQNEAQ (reference sequence). CDR3 coding DNA: TGTGCCAGCAGCACAACACAGGGGAGTCCTGAAAAACTGTTTTTT. Translated, it gives CASSTTQGSPEKLFF.

The rearrangement uses TRBV5-4 and TRBJ2-1; 9 bases match TRBD2. The CDR3 length is 15 residues. CDR1 is SGHNT, CDR2 YYREEE, per germline (reference sequence). V dropped 4 bases and J dropped 3; count of bases not matched to a gene: 5. The CDR3 DNA is TGTGCCAGCAGCGAGACTAGCGGTAACTACAATGAGCAGTTCTTC. It yields the protein CASSETSGNYNEQFF.

This chain links TRBV9 with TRBJ1-1; D possibly corresponds to TRBD1 (5 bases). From germline, CDR1 is SGDLS and CDR2 YYNGEE. The CDR3 has 13 amino acids. Deletions cut 1 base from V and 3 bases from J, with 7 bases between. This chain's CDR3 is CASSVQGDTEAFF. The CDR3 DNA is TGTGCCAGCAGCGTACAGGGTGACACTGAAGCTTTCTTT.

J is TRBJ1-2 and V is TRBV19; no reliable D call. Germline V gene lookup returns CDR1 LNHDA and CDR2 SQIVND (reference sequence). CDR3 length equals 17 residues. With 0 bases removed from V and 8 bases from J, the gap between germline ends came to 22 bases. CDR3 sequence reads: CASSIDPTGGRKEGYTF. DNA of the CDR3: TGTGCCAGTAGTATAGACCCCACGGGAGGACGGAAGGAGGGCTACACCTTC.

This chain uses TRBV7-2 with TRBJ2-5; 11 nucleotides line up with TRBD2. In germline, CDR1 is SGHTA, CDR2 FQGNSA. With 5 bases clipped from V and 3 bases from J, the junction kept 2 bases outside the gene matches. The CDR3 totals 14 residues. CDR3 DNA sequence: TGTGCCAGCAGCCCGGGACTAGCGGAAGAGACCCAGTACTTC. Residues: CASSPGLAEETQYF.

The DNA of the CDR3 is TGTGCCAGCAGCCCTTGGGGGGGGCGGGAGGGGTACAATGAGCAGTTCTTC. This gives the protein CASSPWGGREGYNEQFF. V and J are TRBV7-2 and TRBJ2-1; 9 positions agree with TRBD2. CDR3 size: 17 residues. Trimming removed 5 bases from V and 4 bases from J; junction bases left unmatched: 12. Looked up from germline, CDR1 is SGHTA and CDR2 is FQGNSA. The full variable domain, its missing parts supplied by reference TRBV7-2 and TRBJ2-1, is GAGVSQSPSNKVTEKGKDVELRCDPISGHTALYWYRQSLGQGLEFLIYFQGNSAPDKSGLPSDRFSAERTGGSVSTLTIQRTQQEDSAVYLCASSPWGGREGYNEQFFGPGTRLTVL.

A word on this clone: No conserved phenylalanine or tryptophan ends this CDR3, so it is likely a read error. J is TRBJ2-7 and V is TRBV6-1; 7 bases line up with TRBD2. The CDR3 is made up of 15 amino acids. J was trimmed by 4 bases and V by 3 bases; bases with no gene match: 9. In germline, CDR1 is MNHNS, CDR2 SASEGT. The DNA of the CDR3 is TGTGCCAGCAGTGACCGGCAGCGGGATCGTTACGAGCAGTACCTC. Translating gives CASSDRQRDRYEQYL.

The rearrangement joins TRBV7-3 to TRBJ2-2; D is possibly TRBD2 (6 bases). Germline V gene lookup returns CDR1 SGHTA and CDR2 FQGTGA. The CDR3 consists of 15 residues. The V gene lost 3 bases and the J gene lost 6 bases, with 14 bases spanning the gap. CDR3 bases: TGTGCCAGCAGCTTTACGGGGGTTGGTCCCGGGGAGCTGTTTTTT. Its protein is CASSFTGVGPGELFF.

V and J are TRBV25-1 and TRBJ2-1, with 9 nucleotides matching TRBD2. The V gene's germline CDR1 is MGHDK and CDR2 SYGVNS. The length of the CDR3 is 14 residues. The ends lost 6 bases at V and 11 bases at J; junction bases unmatched: 11. The CDR3 loop reads CASSGREGRNKQFF. CDR3 nucleotides: TGTGCCAGCAGCGGGCGGGAGGGAAGAAATAAGCAGTTCTTC.

The chain combines TRBV5-1 with TRBJ2-3; 7 positions match TRBD2. This CDR3 has 16 amino acids. Trimming at V came to 0 bases and at J to 2 bases, leaving 6 bases not matched to a gene. Germline CDR1 and CDR2: SGHRS and YFSETQ. The CDR3 protein is CASSLVGGGYTDTQYF. The CDR3 DNA reads TGCGCCAGCAGCTTGGTTGGCGGGGGATACACAGATACGCAGTATTTT.